These 20 T cell receptor beta chains share one sample of origin, sequenced in a study of Ad26.COV2.S vaccination and SARS-CoV-2 variants. Treatment meaning: over 15 received Ad26.COV2.S at low or high dose, single or two shots; about 5 received placebo; per-sample allocation not given. Day 63 after the first injection of vaccine or placebo was the sampling time. Profiling relied on immunoSEQ multiplex PCR, and the TCRdb table lists in-frame clones only, not all of them. The sample consists of 320,000 or so clones, roughly nine tenths of them appearing once. Here the sequenced sample was peripheral blood, taken in a trial of Ad26.COV2.S vaccine versus placebo. The source of these receptors is a person aged 18-65 years who received the Ad26.COV2.S COVID-19 vaccine or a placebo.

A single count supports this clone. The CDR3 here is CASSPLAGRINQPQHF. The CDR3 DNA sequence: TGTGCCAGCAGCCCCCTAGCAGGGAGGATCAATCAGCCCCAGCATTTT. This rearrangement joins TRBV7-2 to TRBJ1-5, with a possible D match to TRBD1 (5 bases). This CDR3 has 16 amino acids. Germline values: CDR1 SGHTA, CDR2 FQGNSA. V lost 5 bases and J lost 3, with 17 bases in between.

The chain combines TRBV7-2 with TRBJ2-1; 8 bases are shared with TRBD1. The CDR3 has 13 residues. The junction had 1 base not matched to a gene; V was cut back by 5 bases and J by 4 bases. Looked up from germline, CDR1 is SGHTA and CDR2 is FQGNSA. Written as DNA, the CDR3 is TGTGCCAGCAGCCGGACAGGGTACAATGAGCAGTTCTTC. Translating it yields CASSRTGYNEQFF.

This clone was seen only once. V is TRBV19 and J is TRBJ1-2, with 7 bases identical to TRBD1. V was clipped by 5 bases and J by 4 bases; unmatched bases: 7. The CDR3 covers 14 residues. In germline, CDR1 is LNHDA, CDR2 SQIVND (reference sequence). CDR3 sequence reads: CASSRGGQFYGYTF. The DNA for the CDR3 is TGTGCCAGTAGTCGCGGGGGACAGTTCTATGGCTACACCTTC.

The chain uses TRBV11-2 and TRBJ1-1; perhaps TRBD1 as D (5 bases). Germline values: CDR1 SGHAT, CDR2 FQNNGV. The CDR3 is 14 amino acids. Trimming took off 3 bases at V and 1 base at J, with 9 bases between the two ends. CDR3 sequence (DNA): TGTGCCAGCAGCTTGGGGGAAGGGAACACTGAAGCTTTCTTT. Its translation: CASSLGEGNTEAFF.

The chain links TRBV7-2 to TRBJ2-1, with no clear D. Trimming took off 4 bases at V and 0 bases at J, with 22 bases between the two ends. The germline V gene has CDR1 SGHTA and CDR2 FQGNSA. The CDR3 is 19 residues long. This chain's CDR3 is CASSSLTHPVRSSYNEQFF. CDR3 nucleotides: TGTGCCAGCAGCTCCTTAACACACCCAGTTAGAAGCTCCTACAATGAGCAGTTCTTC. Looking up the rest from reference TRBV7-2 and TRBJ2-1 gives the full variable domain: GAGVSQSPSNKVTEKGKDVELRCDPISGHTALYWYRQSLGQGLEFLIYFQGNSAPDKSGLPSDRFSAERTGGSVSTLTIQRTQQEDSAVYLCASSSLTHPVRSSYNEQFFGPGTRLTVL.

The chain recombines TRBV7-2 with TRBJ1-4; D might be TRBD1 (5 bases). V shed 8 bases and J shed 11 bases, with 21 bases lying between them. The length of the CDR3 is 14 residues. Germline V gene lookup returns CDR1 SGHTA and CDR2 FQGNSA. CDR3 coding DNA: TGTGCCAGCGGCTATAGGGGAGATTACAGCAAACTGTTTTTT. Translated: CASGYRGDYSKLFF. Variable domain in full (rest from reference TRBV7-2 and TRBJ1-4): GAGVSQSPSNKVTEKGKDVELRCDPISGHTALYWYRQSLGQGLEFLIYFQGNSAPDKSGLPSDRFSAERTGGSVSTLTIQRTQQEDSAVYLCASGYRGDYSKLFFGSGTQLSVL.

V gene TRBV2 combines with J gene TRBJ2-1; maybe TRBD2 (6 bases). The CDR3 is 15 residues long. Germline V CDR1 and CDR2: SNHLY, FYNNEI. The ends were cut back, 7 bases at V and 1 base at J, with 14 bases in the middle. The CDR3 nucleotides read TGTGCCAGCAACTTGGAGGGATCTTCCTACAATGAGCAGTTCTTC. Translation gives CASNLEGSSYNEQFF.

The CDR3 loop reads CASRGRSILSTNEKLFF. DNA of the CDR3: TGTGCCAGTCGGGGCAGGAGTATCCTATCAACTAATGAAAAACTGTTTTTT. The chain joins TRBV2 to TRBJ1-4, with D possibly matching TRBD1 (5 bases). CDR1 and CDR2 (germline): SNHLY, FYNNEI. The V end was cut by 9 bases, the J end by 0 bases, with 20 bases between. The CDR3 runs to 17 residues.

V is TRBV20-1 and J is TRBJ1-2; D is unclear. Trimming cost V 6 bases and J 4 bases, with 9 bases left between them. Germline CDR1 DFQATT, CDR2 SNEGSKA (reference sequence). The CDR3 covers 11 residues. The CDR3: CSAPGTYGYTF. The CDR3 DNA follows: TGCAGTGCCCCGGGAACCTATGGCTACACCTTC.

The sample holds one count of this clone. J is TRBJ1-2 and V is TRBV27, with a tentative D call TRBD1 (5 bases). The germline V gene has CDR1 MNHEY and CDR2 SMNVEV (reference sequence). The germline V and J ends were trimmed by 4 bases and 1 base, with 19 bases remaining between them. CDR3 length equals 17 residues. Here the CDR3 reads CASSSHPRDSHNYGYTF. For the CDR3, the DNA is TGTGCCAGCAGTTCGCATCCCCGGGACTCCCATAACTATGGCTACACCTTC.

The rearrangement links TRBV7-8 to TRBJ1-5, with TRBD1 as a possible D gene (5 bases). CDR3 length: 15 amino acids. Germline V gene data show CDR1 as SGHVS and CDR2 as FQNEAQ. V lost 3 bases and J lost 5, with 14 bases in between. In DNA, the CDR3 is TGTGCCAGCAGCTTCTACGGGGGTTGGGATCAGCCCCAGCATTTT. This codes for CASSFYGGWDQPQHF.

This chain links TRBV19 with TRBJ1-5, with D unclear. The CDR3 contains 15 residues. V lost 7 bases and J 7 bases, leaving 20 bases between the germline ends. Germline V gene lookup returns CDR1 LNHDA and CDR2 SQIVND (reference sequence). The DNA for the CDR3 is TGTGCCAGTACCCAAGGACGGACCCTTGGGCAGCCCCAGCATTTT. This sequence encodes CASTQGRTLGQPQHF.

This chain joins TRBV2 and TRBJ2-1, with a weak D call TRBD2 (5 bases). V dropped 7 bases and J dropped 16 bases, with 20 bases sitting between them. Germline values: CDR1 SNHLY, CDR2 FYNNEI. The CDR3 sequence is 12 residues long. The CDR3 DNA reads TGTGCCAGCACGGGGAGCGGAACCCCGGTATTCTTC. Translation: CASTGSGTPVFF.

The chain uses TRBV5-6 and TRBJ2-2; the D is unclear. The CDR3 spans 17 residues. V lost 6 bases and J 0 bases, leaving 18 bases between the germline ends. Per the germline V gene, CDR1 is SGHDT and CDR2 is YYEEEE. The CDR3 loop is CASTSLTTASNTGELFF. Written as DNA, the CDR3 is TGTGCCAGCACCTCATTGACGACGGCCTCGAACACCGGGGAGCTGTTTTTT.

V and J are TRBV5-5 and TRBJ2-5, with 8 bases aligning to TRBD1. This CDR3 has 17 amino acids. V lost 4 bases, J lost 6 bases, and 17 bases stayed unmatched. CDR1 is SGHKS, CDR2 YYEKEE, per germline (reference sequence). CDR3 DNA sequence: TGTGCCAGCAGCCCAACCAGAGACAGGGGACTTGGGAAGACCCAGTACTTC. Translation: CASSPTRDRGLGKTQYF.

The chain joins TRBV1 to TRBJ1-2. TRBV1 is deemed a pseudogene. This CDR3 region has 15 residues. The CDR3 sequence is CTSSPSPRSVEGYTF. In DNA, the CDR3 is TGCACCAGCAGCCCGTCCCCCCGGTCGGTGGAGGGCTACACCTTC.

This clone has only a few counts. This chain links TRBV19 with TRBJ2-5; D not resolved. The CDR3 contains 15 residues. Trimming removed 10 bases from V and 2 bases from J, with 20 bases in between. The V gene's germline CDR1 is LNHDA and CDR2 SQIVND (reference sequence). CDR3: CATRPLGDPQETQYF. CDR3 sequence (DNA): TGTGCCACAAGACCTTTGGGCGACCCGCAAGAGACCCAGTACTTC.

In its sample, this clone was seen once. The rearrangement links TRBV27 to TRBJ1-2; D gene ambiguous. V gave up 0 bases and J gave up 4 bases, with 3 bases separating them. CDR1 and CDR2 (germline): MNHEY, SMNVEV (reference sequence). The CDR3 totals 12 residues. As DNA, the CDR3 is TGTGCCAGCAGTTTATCGGGCTATGGCTACACCTTC. This sequence encodes CASSLSGYGYTF.

The J gene is TRBJ1-4, the V gene TRBV7-9, with D tentatively TRBD1 (5 bases). There are 15 residues in the CDR3. CDR1 is SEHNR, CDR2 FQNEAQ, per germline (reference sequence). V was clipped by 6 bases and J by 8 bases, with 19 bases between them. CDR3 loop: CASRGEGRPSEKLFF. CDR3 in DNA: TGTGCCAGCAGGGGGGAAGGGAGGCCCAGCGAAAAACTGTTTTTT. The full variable domain, completed using reference TRBV7-9 and TRBJ1-4, is DTGVSQNPRHKITKRGQNVTFRCDPISEHNRLYWYRQTLGQGPEFLTYFQNEAQLEKSRLLSDRFSAERPKGSFSTLEIQRTEQGDSAMYLCASRGEGRPSEKLFFGSGTQLSVL.

The chain couples TRBV19 to TRBJ2-7; TRBD1 is a possible D gene (5 bases). V lost 6 bases, J lost 0 bases, and 12 bases lay in between. Germline values: CDR1 LNHDA, CDR2 SQIVND (reference sequence). CDR3 size: 14 residues. As DNA, the CDR3 is TGTGCCAGTAGCCCCTGGGGCAACTCCTACGAGCAGTACTTC. Its translation: CASSPWGNSYEQYF.